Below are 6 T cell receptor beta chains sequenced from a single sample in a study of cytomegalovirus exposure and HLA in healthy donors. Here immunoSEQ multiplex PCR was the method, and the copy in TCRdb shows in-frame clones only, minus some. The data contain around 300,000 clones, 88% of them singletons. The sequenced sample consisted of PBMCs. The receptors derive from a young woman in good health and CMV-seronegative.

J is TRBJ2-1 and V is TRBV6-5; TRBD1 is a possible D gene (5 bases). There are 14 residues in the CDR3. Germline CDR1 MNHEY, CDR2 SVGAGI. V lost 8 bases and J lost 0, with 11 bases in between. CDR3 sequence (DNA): TGTGCCAGCCAGCGACAGAGCTCCTACAATGAGCAGTTCTTC. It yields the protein CASQRQSSYNEQFF.

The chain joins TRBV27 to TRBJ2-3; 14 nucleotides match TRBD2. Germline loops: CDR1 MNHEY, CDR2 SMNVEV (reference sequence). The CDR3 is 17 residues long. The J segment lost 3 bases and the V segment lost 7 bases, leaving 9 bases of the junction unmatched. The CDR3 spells CASISTGTSGSTDTQYF. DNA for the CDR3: TGTGCCAGCATTTCAACCGGGACTAGCGGGAGTACAGATACGCAGTATTTT.

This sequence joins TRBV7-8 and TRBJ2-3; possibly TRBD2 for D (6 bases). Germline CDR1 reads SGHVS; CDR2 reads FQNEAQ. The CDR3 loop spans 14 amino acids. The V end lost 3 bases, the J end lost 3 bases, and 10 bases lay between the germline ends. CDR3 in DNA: TGTGCCAGCAGCTTCACTGGGAGGACAGATACGCAGTATTTT. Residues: CASSFTGRTDTQYF. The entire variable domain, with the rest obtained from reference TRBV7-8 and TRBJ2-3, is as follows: GAGVSQSPRYKVAKRGQDVALRCDPISGHVSLFWYQQALGQGPEFLTYFQNEAQLDKSGLPSDRFFAERPEGSVSTLKIQRTQQEDSAVYLCASSFTGRTDTQYFGPGTRLTVL.

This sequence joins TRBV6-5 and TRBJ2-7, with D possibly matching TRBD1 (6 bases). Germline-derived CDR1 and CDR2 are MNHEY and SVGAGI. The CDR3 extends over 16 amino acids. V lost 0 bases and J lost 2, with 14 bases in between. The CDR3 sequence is CASSYSPPGVAYEQYF. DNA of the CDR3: TGTGCCAGCAGTTACTCCCCCCCAGGGGTCGCCTACGAGCAGTACTTC.

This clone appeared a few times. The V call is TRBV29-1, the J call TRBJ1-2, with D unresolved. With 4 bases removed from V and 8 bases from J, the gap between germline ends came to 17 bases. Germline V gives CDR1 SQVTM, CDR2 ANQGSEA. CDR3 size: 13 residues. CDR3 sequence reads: CSVGRMGAGGYTF. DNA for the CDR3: TGCAGCGTTGGGAGGATGGGTGCAGGAGGCTACACCTTC.

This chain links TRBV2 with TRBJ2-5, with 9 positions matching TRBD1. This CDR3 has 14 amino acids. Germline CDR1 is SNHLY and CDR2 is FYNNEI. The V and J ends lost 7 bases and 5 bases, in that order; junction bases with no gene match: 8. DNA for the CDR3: TGTGCCAGCAATAGAAGGACAGGGGTTGAGACCCAGTACTTC. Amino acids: CASNRRTGVETQYF.